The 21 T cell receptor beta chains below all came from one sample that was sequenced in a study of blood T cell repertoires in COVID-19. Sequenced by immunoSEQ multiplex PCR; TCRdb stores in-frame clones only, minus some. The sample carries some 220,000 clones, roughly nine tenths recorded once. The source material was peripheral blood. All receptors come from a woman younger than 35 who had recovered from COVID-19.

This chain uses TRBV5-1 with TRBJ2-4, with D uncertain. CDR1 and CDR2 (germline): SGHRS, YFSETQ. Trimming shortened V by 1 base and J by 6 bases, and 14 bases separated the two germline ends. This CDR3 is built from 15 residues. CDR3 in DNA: TGCGCCAGCAGCTTGACGTTAGCCACGGGAAACATTCAGTACTTC. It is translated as CASSLTLATGNIQYF.

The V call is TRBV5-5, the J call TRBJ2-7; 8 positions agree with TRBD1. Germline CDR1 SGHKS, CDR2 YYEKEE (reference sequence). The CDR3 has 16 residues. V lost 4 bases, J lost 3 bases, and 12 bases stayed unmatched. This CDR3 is CASSPEPGQDIYEQYF. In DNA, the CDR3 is TGTGCCAGCAGCCCGGAACCGGGACAGGACATCTACGAGCAGTACTTC. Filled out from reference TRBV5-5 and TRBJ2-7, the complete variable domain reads DAGVTQSPTHLIKTRGQQVTLRCSPISGHKSVSWYQQVLGQGPQFIFQYYEKEERGRGNFPDRFSARQFPNYSSELNVNALLLGDSALYLCASSPEPGQDIYEQYFGPGTRLTVT.

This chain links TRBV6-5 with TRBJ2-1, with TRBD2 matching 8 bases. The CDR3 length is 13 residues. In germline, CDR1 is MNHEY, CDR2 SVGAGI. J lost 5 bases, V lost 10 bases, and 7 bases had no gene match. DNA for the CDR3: TGTGCCACGGGGGGGAGCGGGGACAATGAGCAGTTCTTC. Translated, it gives CATGGSGDNEQFF.

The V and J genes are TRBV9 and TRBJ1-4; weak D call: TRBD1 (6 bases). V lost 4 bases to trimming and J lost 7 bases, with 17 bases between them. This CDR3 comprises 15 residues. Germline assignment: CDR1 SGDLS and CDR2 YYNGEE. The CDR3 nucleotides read TGTGCCAGCAGCACAGTACAGGGCTATGGTGAAAAACTGTTTTTT. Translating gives CASSTVQGYGEKLFF.

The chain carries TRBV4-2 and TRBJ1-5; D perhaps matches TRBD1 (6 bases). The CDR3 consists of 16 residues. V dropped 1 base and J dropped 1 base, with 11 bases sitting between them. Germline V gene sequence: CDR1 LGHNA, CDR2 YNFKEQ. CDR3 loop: CASSQAVQGSNQPQHF. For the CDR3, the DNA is TGTGCCAGCAGCCAAGCGGTACAGGGCAGCAATCAGCCCCAGCATTTT.

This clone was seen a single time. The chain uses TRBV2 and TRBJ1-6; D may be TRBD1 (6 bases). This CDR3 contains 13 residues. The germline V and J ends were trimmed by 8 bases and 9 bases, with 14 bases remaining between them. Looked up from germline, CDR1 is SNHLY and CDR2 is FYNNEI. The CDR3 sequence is CASRGRGGSPLHF. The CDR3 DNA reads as TGTGCCAGCCGGGGCAGGGGTGGTTCACCCCTCCACTTT.

This chain's CDR3 is CASTPGQYSNQPQHF. The DNA for the CDR3 is TGTGCCAGCACCCCGGGACAGTATAGCAATCAGCCCCAGCATTTT. The chain joins TRBV2 to TRBJ1-5; 7 bases are shared with TRBD1. The CDR3 runs 15 residues. V shed 7 bases, J shed 0 bases, and the junction held 6 bases outside the gene matches. Looked up from germline, CDR1 is SNHLY and CDR2 is FYNNEI.

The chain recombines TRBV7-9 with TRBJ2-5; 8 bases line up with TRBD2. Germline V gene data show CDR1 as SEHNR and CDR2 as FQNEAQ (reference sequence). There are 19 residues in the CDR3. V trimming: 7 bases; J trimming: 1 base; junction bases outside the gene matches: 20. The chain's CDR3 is CASIPQGLAGGGPQETQYF. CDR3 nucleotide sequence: TGTGCCAGCATCCCTCAGGGGCTAGCGGGCGGTGGCCCCCAAGAGACCCAGTACTTC.

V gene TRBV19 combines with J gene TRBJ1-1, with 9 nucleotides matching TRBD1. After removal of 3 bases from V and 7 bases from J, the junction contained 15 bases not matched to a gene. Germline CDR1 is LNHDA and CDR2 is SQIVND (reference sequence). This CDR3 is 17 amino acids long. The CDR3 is CASSIGRLGQGSGEAFF. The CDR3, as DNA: TGTGCCAGTAGTATCGGGAGACTTGGACAGGGGAGTGGTGAAGCTTTCTTT.

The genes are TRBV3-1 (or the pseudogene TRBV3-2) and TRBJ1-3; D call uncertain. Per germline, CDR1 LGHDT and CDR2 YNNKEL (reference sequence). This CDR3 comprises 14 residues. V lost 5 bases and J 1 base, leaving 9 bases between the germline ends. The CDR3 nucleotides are TGTGCCAGCAGCTTACACCAATCTGGAAACACCATATATTTT. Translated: CASSLHQSGNTIYF.

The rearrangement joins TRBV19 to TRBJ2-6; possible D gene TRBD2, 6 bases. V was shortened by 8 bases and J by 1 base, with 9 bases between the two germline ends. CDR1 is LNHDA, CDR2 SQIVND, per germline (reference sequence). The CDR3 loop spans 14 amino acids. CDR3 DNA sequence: TGTGCCAGTCTACGGGGGTCTGGGGCCAACGTCCTGACTTTC. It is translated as CASLRGSGANVLTF. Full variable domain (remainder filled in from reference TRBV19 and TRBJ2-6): DGGITQSPKYLFRKEGQNVTLSCEQNLNHDAMYWYRQDPGQGLRLIYYSQIVNDFQKGDIAEGYSVSREKKESFPLTVTSAQKNPTAFYLCASLRGSGANVLTFGAGSRLTVL.

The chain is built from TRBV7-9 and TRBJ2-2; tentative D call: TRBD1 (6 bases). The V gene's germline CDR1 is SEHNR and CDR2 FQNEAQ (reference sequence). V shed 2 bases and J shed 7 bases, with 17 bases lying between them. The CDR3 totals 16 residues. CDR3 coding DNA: TGTGCCAGCAGCTTACCGACAGGCGCCCAAGTCGGGGAGCTGTTTTTT. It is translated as CASSLPTGAQVGELFF.

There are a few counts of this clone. CDR3 sequence (DNA): TGCGCCAGCAGCCAGAACCCACCGGGACAGGGACACTACGAGCAGTACTTC. Translation: CASSQNPPGQGHYEQYF. The rearrangement uses TRBV4-1 and TRBJ2-7, with 9 bases that match TRBD1. With V trimmed by 3 bases and J by 3 bases, 12 bases remained unmatched. Germline lookup yields CDR1 MGHRA and CDR2 YSYEKL. CDR3 length: 17 residues.

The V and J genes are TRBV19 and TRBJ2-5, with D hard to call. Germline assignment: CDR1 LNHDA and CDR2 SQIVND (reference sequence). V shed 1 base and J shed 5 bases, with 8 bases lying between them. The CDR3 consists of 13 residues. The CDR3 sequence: CASSIGFEETQYF. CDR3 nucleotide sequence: TGTGCCAGTAGTATAGGGTTCGAGGAGACCCAGTACTTC.

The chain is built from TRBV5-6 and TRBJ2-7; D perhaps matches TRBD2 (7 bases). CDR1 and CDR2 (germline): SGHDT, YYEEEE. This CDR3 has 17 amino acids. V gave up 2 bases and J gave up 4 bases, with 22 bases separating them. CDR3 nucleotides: TGTGCCAGCAGCTTTGGCAGGGGAGGGATTATTTGGTACGAGCAGTACTTC. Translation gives CASSFGRGGIIWYEQYF.

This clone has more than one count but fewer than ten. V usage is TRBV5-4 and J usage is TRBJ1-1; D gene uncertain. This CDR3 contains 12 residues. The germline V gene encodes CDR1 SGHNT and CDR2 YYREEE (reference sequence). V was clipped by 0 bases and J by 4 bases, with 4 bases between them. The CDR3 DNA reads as TGTGCCAGCAGCTTGGGCAGCACTGAAGCTTTCTTT. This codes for CASSLGSTEAFF.

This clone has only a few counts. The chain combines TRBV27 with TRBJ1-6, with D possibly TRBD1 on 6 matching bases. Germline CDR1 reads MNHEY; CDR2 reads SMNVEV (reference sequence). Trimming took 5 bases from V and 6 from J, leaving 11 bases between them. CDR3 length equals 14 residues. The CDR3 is CASSIQGINSPLHF. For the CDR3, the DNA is TGTGCCAGCAGTATTCAGGGGATTAATTCACCCCTCCACTTT.

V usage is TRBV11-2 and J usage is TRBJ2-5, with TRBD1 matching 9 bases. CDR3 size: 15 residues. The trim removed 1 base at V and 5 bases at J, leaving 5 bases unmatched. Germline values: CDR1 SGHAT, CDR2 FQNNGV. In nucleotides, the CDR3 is TGTGCCAGCAGCTTAGTCGGGACAGGGTGGGAGACCCAGTACTTC. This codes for CASSLVGTGWETQYF.

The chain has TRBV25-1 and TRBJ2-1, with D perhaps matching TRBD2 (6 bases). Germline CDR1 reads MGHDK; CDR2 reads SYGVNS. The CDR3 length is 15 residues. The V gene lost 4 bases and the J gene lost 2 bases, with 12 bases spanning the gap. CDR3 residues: CASSARDHTYNEQFF. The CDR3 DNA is TGTGCCAGCAGTGCGCGGGACCATACCTACAATGAGCAGTTCTTC.

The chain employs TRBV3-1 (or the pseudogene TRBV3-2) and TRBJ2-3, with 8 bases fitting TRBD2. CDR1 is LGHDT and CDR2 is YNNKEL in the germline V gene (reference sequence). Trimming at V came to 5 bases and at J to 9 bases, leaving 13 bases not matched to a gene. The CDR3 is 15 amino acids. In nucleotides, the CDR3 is TGTGCCAGCAGCAGAATACCCCCGGGACTAGGAACGCAGTATTTT. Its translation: CASSRIPPGLGTQYF.

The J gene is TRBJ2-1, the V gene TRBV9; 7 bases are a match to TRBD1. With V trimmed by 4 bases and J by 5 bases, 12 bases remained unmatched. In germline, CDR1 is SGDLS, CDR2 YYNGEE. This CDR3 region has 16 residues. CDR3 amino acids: CASSPRTGSKNNEQFF. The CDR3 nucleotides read TGTGCCAGCAGCCCCAGGACAGGTAGTAAGAACAATGAGCAGTTCTTC.